The 23 T cell receptor beta chains listed next were all sequenced from one sample in a study of blood T cell repertoires in COVID-19. Measured with immunoSEQ multiplex PCR; TCRdb has only the in-frame clones, and not every one. Among over 80,000 clones listed, 88% were seen once. The sequencing sample was made of peripheral blood. These receptor sequences come from a man aged 65 to 85 with acute or convalescent COVID-19.

The V gene is TRBV24-1, the J gene TRBJ2-7; possibly TRBD1 for D (7 bases). The V and J ends lost 9 bases and 0 bases respectively, with 14 bases between them. CDR3 size: 14 residues. Germline V gives CDR1 KGHDR, CDR2 SFDVKD. The CDR3 bases are TGTGCCACCGGAGGGACAGTTGGCTCCTACGAGCAGTACTTC. Translation: CATGGTVGSYEQYF.

The chain employs TRBV7-9 and TRBJ2-7; D is perhaps TRBD1 (6 bases). Between the trimmed V and J ends, which lost 3 bases and 1 base, there was a span of 10 bases. CDR1 is SEHNR, CDR2 FQNEAQ, per germline (reference sequence). CDR3 size: 14 residues. The CDR3 DNA is TGTGCCAGCAGCTTTGTCGGGACATCCTACGAGCAGTACTTC. Translated, it gives CASSFVGTSYEQYF.

V gene TRBV3-1 (or the pseudogene TRBV3-2) combines with J gene TRBJ1-3, with D uncertain. Germline V gene lookup returns CDR1 LGHDT and CDR2 YNNKEL (reference sequence). V lost 1 base and J 1 base, leaving 11 bases between the germline ends. The CDR3 length is 16 residues. The CDR3 sequence is CASSQVPGRSGNTIYF. The CDR3, as DNA: TGTGCCAGCAGCCAAGTACCAGGCCGATCTGGAAACACCATATATTTT.

The chain joins TRBV7-9 to TRBJ2-1, with 7 bases matching TRBD2. Germline V lookup: CDR1 SEHNR, CDR2 FQNEAQ (reference sequence). The CDR3 totals 15 residues. The V segment lost 5 bases and the J segment 16 bases; nucleotides outside the gene matches: 20. The chain's CDR3 is CASSPTLGGEAIPFF. CDR3 sequence (DNA): TGTGCCAGCAGCCCCACTCTGGGGGGGGAGGCCATCCCCTTCTTC.

The J gene is TRBJ1-6, the V gene TRBV11-3; D is unclear. This CDR3 is built from 20 residues. Germline V CDR1 and CDR2: SGHNT, YENEEA. Deletions cut 0 bases from V and 0 bases from J, with 18 bases between. DNA of the CDR3: TGTGCCAGCAGCTTAGAGGGCCATGGGCAGGTGAGCTCCTATAATTCACCCCTCCACTTT. Its translation: CASSLEGHGQVSSYNSPLHF.

The chain links TRBV9 to TRBJ2-1; 9 bases match TRBD2. The V segment lost 0 bases and the J segment 8 bases; nucleotides outside the gene matches: 6. This CDR3 is built from 15 residues. Germline CDR1 reads SGDLS; CDR2 reads YYNGEE. CDR3 sequence: CASSVAPSGNYEQFF. In DNA, the CDR3 is TGTGCCAGCAGCGTAGCGCCTAGCGGGAACTATGAGCAGTTCTTC.

The chain recombines TRBV28 with TRBJ1-2; TRBD1 might be the D (5 bases). There are 18 residues in the CDR3. The germline V and J ends were trimmed by 5 bases and 3 bases, with 25 bases remaining between them. Germline lookup yields CDR1 MDHEN and CDR2 SYDVKM. The CDR3: CASSPPGGWPGVYYGYTF. CDR3 nucleotide sequence: TGTGCCAGCAGTCCCCCGGGGGGATGGCCAGGAGTTTACTATGGCTACACCTTC.

This chain joins TRBV3-1 (or the pseudogene TRBV3-2) and TRBJ2-7; D is undetermined. V lost 0 bases to trimming and J lost 6 bases, with 12 bases between them. Germline CDR1 is LGHDT and CDR2 is YNNKEL (reference sequence). The CDR3 extends over 14 amino acids. The CDR3 bases are TGTGCCAGCAGCCAAGATTTAACAGTAGGCGAGCAGTACTTC. This sequence encodes CASSQDLTVGEQYF.

This clone appeared once. V usage is TRBV5-4 and J usage is TRBJ1-6, with D possibly matching TRBD1 (6 bases). This CDR3 is built from 15 residues. The V gene lost 3 bases and the J gene lost 8 bases, with 15 bases spanning the gap. Per the germline V gene, CDR1 is SGHNT and CDR2 is YYREEE (reference sequence). The CDR3 nucleotides are TGTGCCAGCAGCTCAGGGCGGGCAGGGGATTCACCCCTCCACTTT. Amino acid sequence: CASSSGRAGDSPLHF.

The genes are TRBV6-2 or TRBV6-3 and TRBJ1-1; perhaps TRBD1 as D (5 bases). V was cut by 2 bases and J by 7 bases, with 14 bases left in between. The CDR3 consists of 14 residues. The germline V gene encodes CDR1 MNHEY and CDR2 SVGEGT. Written as DNA, the CDR3 is TGTGCCAGCAGTTACGGATGGGGGAGGGATGAAGCTTTCTTT. This translates into CASSYGWGRDEAFF.

This clone was recorded a few times. The genes are TRBV7-2 and TRBJ1-5; the D is unclear. Germline CDR1 and CDR2: SGHTA and FQGNSA. Between the trimmed V and J ends, which lost 2 bases and 2 bases, there was a span of 7 bases. The length of the CDR3 is 14 residues. CDR3 nucleotide sequence: TGTGCCAGCAGCTTACCAGGTGGCAATCAGCCCCAGCATTTT. Amino acid sequence: CASSLPGGNQPQHF. Complete variable domain (other parts from reference TRBV7-2 and TRBJ1-5): GAGVSQSPSNKVTEKGKDVELRCDPISGHTALYWYRQSLGQGLEFLIYFQGNSAPDKSGLPSDRFSAERTGGSVSTLTIQRTQQEDSAVYLCASSLPGGNQPQHFGDGTRLSIL.

The rearrangement uses TRBV29-1 and TRBJ2-1; tentative D call: TRBD1 (5 bases). V was clipped by 5 bases and J by 0 bases, with 11 bases between them. The CDR3 runs 14 residues. The germline CDR1 and CDR2 sequences are SQVTM and ANQGSEA. This CDR3 reads CSVQGDSSYNEQFF. For the CDR3, the DNA is TGCAGCGTTCAGGGCGACAGCTCCTACAATGAGCAGTTCTTC.

The chain uses TRBV2 and TRBJ1-5, with D uncertain. Germline V lookup: CDR1 SNHLY, CDR2 FYNNEI. V lost 6 bases to trimming and J lost 3 bases, with 21 bases between them. This CDR3 region has 17 residues. As DNA, the CDR3 is TGTGCCAGCAGACCCGGCTGGAGTGTGAAGTACAATCAGCCCCAGCATTTT. Its translation: CASRPGWSVKYNQPQHF.

V is TRBV5-1 and J is TRBJ2-5; D remains ambiguous. Germline CDR1 is SGHRS and CDR2 is YFSETQ. Trimming removed 1 base at V and 2 bases at J, with 12 bases between. The CDR3 is made up of 15 amino acids. CDR3 in amino acids: CASSLNVALQETQYF. The CDR3 coding sequence is TGCGCCAGCAGCTTGAACGTGGCATTACAAGAGACCCAGTACTTC.

The table lists this clone with a count of one. This chain uses TRBV5-5 with TRBJ2-7, with a weak D call TRBD1 (5 bases). Trimming pared 1 base from V and 3 bases from J, leaving 20 bases between. This CDR3 contains 17 residues. Per the germline V gene, CDR1 is SGHKS and CDR2 is YYEKEE (reference sequence). For the CDR3, the DNA is TGTGCCAGCAGCTTGATCCTAAGAAGACAGTCGCTCTACGAGCAGTACTTC. Translation: CASSLILRRQSLYEQYF.

V and J are TRBV20-1 and TRBJ1-4; D call uncertain. Germline V gives CDR1 DFQATT, CDR2 SNEGSKA (reference sequence). V was cut by 3 bases and J by 0 bases, with 8 bases left in between. The CDR3 covers 14 residues. CDR3 DNA: TGCAGTGCTAGTCACCAGGCAACTAATGAAAAACTGTTTTTT. It specifies CSASHQATNEKLFF.

V usage is TRBV7-9 and J usage is TRBJ2-7; 15 bases match TRBD2. The length of the CDR3 is 16 residues. V shed 8 bases, J shed 0 bases, and the junction held 5 bases outside the gene matches. Germline-derived CDR1 and CDR2 are SEHNR and FQNEAQ (reference sequence). CDR3 nucleotide sequence: TGTGCCAGCGCCGGGACTAGCGGGGGGAACTCCTACGAGCAGTACTTC. Translated: CASAGTSGGNSYEQYF.

J is TRBJ2-3 and V is TRBV7-9, with D maybe TRBD1 (5 bases). Trimming left V 1 base short and J 3 bases short, with 8 bases between. The CDR3 totals 14 residues. Per the germline V gene, CDR1 is SEHNR and CDR2 is FQNEAQ (reference sequence). The chain's CDR3 is CASSLVKGTDTQYF. The CDR3 DNA reads TGTGCCAGCAGCTTAGTTAAGGGGACAGATACGCAGTATTTT.

The genes are TRBV6-1 and TRBJ2-3, with 8 bases matching TRBD1. Germline CDR1 MNHNS, CDR2 SASEGT. The CDR3 extends over 16 amino acids. V shed 3 bases, J shed 2 bases, and the junction held 7 bases outside the gene matches. CDR3 sequence reads: CASSDQGAIPTDTQYF. In DNA, the CDR3 is TGTGCCAGCAGTGATCAGGGGGCGATCCCCACAGATACGCAGTATTTT.

The chain has TRBV3-1 (or the pseudogene TRBV3-2) and TRBJ2-1; a weak D match, TRBD2 (6 bases). The CDR3 covers 16 residues. Germline CDR1 reads LGHDT; CDR2 reads YNNKEL (reference sequence). Trimming removed 1 base at V and 0 bases at J, with 10 bases between. The CDR3 DNA reads TGTGCCAGCAGCCAAGTTACCGGGAGCTCCTACAATGAGCAGTTCTTC. Translated: CASSQVTGSSYNEQFF.

This clone was observed a single time. The genes are TRBV28 and TRBJ2-5; TRBD1 matches at 7 bases. The V segment lost 10 bases and the J segment 7 bases; nucleotides outside the gene matches: 12. The germline gives CDR1 MDHEN, CDR2 SYDVKM. The CDR3 runs to 13 residues. DNA for the CDR3: TGTGCCACCGCGACAGGGCGGGTAGGGACCCAGTACTTC. Its translation is CATATGRVGTQYF. Looking up the rest from reference TRBV28 and TRBJ2-5 gives the full variable domain: DVKVTQSSRYLVKRTGEKVFLECVQDMDHENMFWYRQDPGLGLRLIYFSYDVKMKEKGDIPEGYSVSREKKERFSLILESASTNQTSMYLCATATGRVGTQYFGPGTRLLVL.

The chain recombines TRBV19 with TRBJ1-2, with TRBD1 matching over 10 bases. Looked up from germline, CDR1 is LNHDA and CDR2 is SQIVND (reference sequence). V was clipped by 6 bases and J by 6 bases; unmatched bases: 10. The CDR3 covers 15 residues. CDR3 nucleotide sequence: TGTGCCAGTAGCCCTCTGGACAGGGGGAAAAATGGCTACACCTTC. This gives the protein CASSPLDRGKNGYTF.

The gene calls are TRBV24-1 and TRBJ2-5; D perhaps matches TRBD2 (6 bases). Germline lookup yields CDR1 KGHDR and CDR2 SFDVKD. CDR3 length: 14 residues. The germline V and J ends were trimmed by 4 bases and 2 bases, with 10 bases remaining between them. CDR3 sequence (DNA): TGTGCCACCAGTGACCCGGGGACTCAAGAGACCCAGTACTTC. Amino acid sequence: CATSDPGTQETQYF.